Listed here are 14 T cell receptor beta chains from one sample, sequenced in a study of T-cell memory formation after mild COVID-19. TCRdb analysed the 5' RACE reads with MiXCR anew, one entry per CDR3 protein. Of hundreds of thousands of distinct CDR3 sequences in the sample, around 27% were seen once. The sample consisted of PBMCs or a T cell subset sorted from them (not recorded which). These receptors were obtained from an adult woman who had mild COVID-19 (a few samples of this study predate the infection). Cell type and time point are not known.

In its sample, this clonotype was seen a few times. The chain employs TRBV11-3 and TRBJ2-5, with TRBD1 as a possible D gene (6 bases). Germline CDR1 is SGHNT and CDR2 is YENEEA. The CDR3 is 14 amino acids. Trimming stripped 5 bases from V and 5 bases from J, with 15 bases between. This CDR3 is CASSRGGPGETQYF. The CDR3 bases are TGTGCCAGCAGCCGTGGGGGCCCGGGCGAGACCCAGTACTTC.

This chain links TRBV7-9 with TRBJ1-1; D uncertain. V shed 8 bases and J shed 13 bases, with 14 bases lying between them. Germline V gene lookup returns CDR1 SEHNR and CDR2 FQNEAQ (reference sequence). The CDR3 consists of 10 residues. The CDR3 DNA is TGTGCCAGCGATTGGCGGAGGGTTTTCTTT. As protein: CASDWRRVFF.

V usage is TRBV9 and J usage is TRBJ2-7; TRBD2 matches 7 bases. Looked up from germline, CDR1 is SGDLS and CDR2 is YYNGEE. The trim removed 0 bases at V and 6 bases at J, leaving 3 bases unmatched. The length of the CDR3 is 13 residues. As DNA, the CDR3 is TGTGCCAGCAGCGTAGCTGGCGGGGGCGAGCAGTACTTC. Its translation: CASSVAGGGEQYF.

V gene TRBV7-6 combines with J gene TRBJ2-3; TRBD2 matches 7 bases. CDR1 and CDR2 from the germline V gene are SGHVS and FNYEAQ. The CDR3 covers 11 residues. The V segment lost 5 bases and the J segment 14 bases; nucleotides outside the gene matches: 7. Here the CDR3 reads CASSQGLGPYF. CDR3 DNA: TGTGCCAGCAGCCAAGGACTAGGTCCGTATTTT.

The chain couples TRBV7-9 to TRBJ2-5, with D possibly being TRBD2 (5 bases). Trimming left V 4 bases short and J 4 bases short, with 25 bases between. CDR3 length: 18 residues. Germline-derived CDR1 and CDR2 are SEHNR and FQNEAQ (reference sequence). The CDR3 DNA is TGTGCCAGCAGCTCGCCCGCAACGAGGGTCTCGGACCTAGAGACCCAGTACTTC. It specifies CASSSPATRVSDLETQYF.

This clonotype was counted a few times. V and J are TRBV20-1 and TRBJ1-2, with 9 positions matching TRBD1. The junction had 9 bases not matched to a gene; V was cut back by 6 bases and J by 10 bases. The CDR3 is 12 residues long. Germline CDR1 reads DFQATT; CDR2 reads SNEGSKA (reference sequence). For the CDR3, the DNA is TGCAGTGCCCCGGACAGGGGCTTAGTCTACACCTTC. This sequence encodes CSAPDRGLVYTF.

The V gene is TRBV4-3, the J gene TRBJ1-1, with 9 bases matching TRBD1. V shed 1 base and J 0 bases; nucleotides not matched to a gene: 6. This CDR3 spans 17 amino acids. Germline assignment: CDR1 LGHNA and CDR2 YSLEER. The CDR3 nucleotides are TGCGCCAGCAGCCAAGTCAGGACAGGGGTGATGAACACTGAAGCTTTCTTT. Residues: CASSQVRTGVMNTEAFF.

The V gene is TRBV29-1, the J gene TRBJ2-3; D is undetermined. This CDR3 comprises 15 residues. From germline, CDR1 is SQVTM and CDR2 ANQGSEA. With 6 bases removed from V and 4 bases from J, the gap between germline ends came to 20 bases. The CDR3 loop is CSVYPTMFEADTQYF. For the CDR3, the DNA is TGCAGCGTCTATCCTACTATGTTCGAGGCAGATACGCAGTATTTT.

The V and J genes are TRBV12-3 or TRBV12-4 and TRBJ2-2, with TRBD1 matching over 8 bases. Trimming took 5 bases from V and 0 from J; bases not matched to a gene: 5. The CDR3 length is 16 residues. CDR3 loop: CASSHQGAANTGELFF. DNA for the CDR3: TGTGCCAGCAGTCACCAGGGGGCTGCGAACACCGGGGAGCTGTTTTTT.

This clonotype was detected only a few times. The J gene is TRBJ2-2, the V gene TRBV29-1; perhaps TRBD2 as D (5 bases). This CDR3 has 11 residues. Germline CDR1 reads SQVTM; CDR2 reads ANQGSEA. Trimming took off 7 bases at V and 7 bases at J, with 10 bases between the two ends. The DNA of the CDR3 is TGCAGCGCCACCGGGGTCGGGGAGCTGTTTTTT. This gives the protein CSATGVGELFF.

This clonotype was seen at least ten times. The rearrangement joins TRBV7-3 to TRBJ2-2; 14 nucleotides align to TRBD2. The CDR3 consists of 16 residues. The germline V gene encodes CDR1 SGHTA and CDR2 FQGTGA. The trim removed 3 bases at V and 9 bases at J, leaving 6 bases unmatched. The CDR3 region is CASSLSTSGRARELFF. CDR3 nucleotides: TGTGCCAGCAGCTTGTCGACTAGCGGGAGGGCCAGGGAGCTGTTTTTT.

The rearrangement joins TRBV7-8 to TRBJ2-5, with a possible D match to TRBD2 (7 bases). This CDR3 comprises 12 residues. Germline CDR1 reads SGHVS; CDR2 reads FQNEAQ. Trimming cost V 8 bases and J 5 bases, with 12 bases left between them. CDR3 sequence reads: CASGRGVETQYF. CDR3 coding DNA: TGTGCCAGCGGGAGGGGGGTTGAGACCCAGTACTTC.

The V call is TRBV11-3, the J call TRBJ2-2; no definite D call. The germline V gene encodes CDR1 SGHNT and CDR2 YENEEA. With 3 bases removed from V and 6 bases from J, the gap between germline ends came to 17 bases. This CDR3 has 16 amino acids. The CDR3 DNA reads as TGTGCCAGCAGCTTGCACGCTTTTGAGGTCCCCGGGGAGCTGTTTTTT. Translating gives CASSLHAFEVPGELFF.

This clonotype was counted between two and nine times. J is TRBJ2-1 and V is TRBV11-2; TRBD2 agrees at 12 bases. Germline V gives CDR1 SGHAT, CDR2 FQNNGV. J lost 0 bases, V lost 2 bases, and 8 bases had no gene match. CDR3 length: 19 residues. Written as DNA, the CDR3 is TGTGCCAGCAGCTTATTTATGCTAGCGGGGGGGAGCTCCTACAATGAGCAGTTCTTC. As protein: CASSLFMLAGGSSYNEQFF.